The 16 T cell receptor beta chains reported below all come from one sample, sequenced in a study of shared T cell receptors in the human thymus. Data came from immunoSEQ multiplex PCR; TCRdb stores just in-frame clones and leaves some out. In the table there are some 700,000 clones, 88% of which are singletons. This sample also appeared in a second study, on human thymus T cells.

Specimen: thymocytes. These receptors originate from a boy in the first two years of life with a congenital heart defect.

In the case of this clone: One junction end disagrees with the germline gene, perhaps due to a read error. The V and J genes are TRBV2 and TRBJ2-7; the D is unclear. The CDR3 loop spans 13 amino acids. Looked up from germline, CDR1 is SNHLY and CDR2 is FYNNEI. The CDR3 DNA sequence: TGTGCCAGCAGGGGCACCAAGCCCTACGGGCAGTACTTC. Translation: CASRGTKPYGQYF. The variable domain in full, completed from reference TRBV2 and TRBJ2-7, reads EPEVTQTPSHQVTQMGQEVILRCVPISNHLYFYWYRQILGQKVEFLVSFYNNEISEKSEIFDDQFSVERPDGSNFTLKIRSTKLEDSAMYFCASRGTKPYGQYFGPGTRLTVT.

The chain recombines TRBV7-9 with TRBJ2-1, with D perhaps TRBD2 (7 bases). CDR1 and CDR2 (germline): SEHNR, FQNEAQ (reference sequence). Trimming took off 5 bases at V and 1 base at J, with 21 bases between the two ends. The CDR3 has 18 residues. The CDR3 coding sequence is TGTGCCAGCAGCGCAGCCTATTCCGGGGGGCGGTCCTACAATGAGCAGTTCTTC. Translation gives CASSAAYSGGRSYNEQFF.

The chain uses TRBV5-1 and TRBJ1-2, with 7 nucleotides matching TRBD1. CDR1 and CDR2 from the germline V gene are SGHRS and YFSETQ. V lost 5 bases to trimming and J lost 6 bases; unmatched junction nucleotides: 10. The CDR3 is 14 residues long. The chain's CDR3 is CASSPFTGEDGYTF. CDR3 DNA: TGCGCCAGCAGTCCGTTTACAGGGGAAGATGGCTACACCTTC.

This clone occurred once. This chain joins TRBV11-2 and TRBJ1-1; 8 nucleotides agree with TRBD1. The CDR3 extends over 12 amino acids. After removal of 6 bases from V and 11 bases from J, the junction contained 8 bases not matched to a gene. Germline V lookup: CDR1 SGHAT, CDR2 FQNNGV. CDR3 DNA sequence: TGTGCCAGCAGACGACAGGGGAGGGGGGCTTTCTTT. Encoded protein: CASRRQGRGAFF.

The V and J genes are TRBV1 and TRBJ2-3; the table assigns TRBD1, which was not confirmed against the DNA. TRBV1 represents a pseudogene. The CDR3 length is 14 residues. CDR3 DNA sequence: TGCACCAGCAGCCAACGGACAGAGGCAGATACGCAGTATTTT. Its protein is CTSSQRTEADTQYF.

The chain recombines TRBV5-4 with TRBJ1-1; 11 bases are shared with TRBD1. J gave up 1 base and V 4 bases, and 6 bases lay outside the gene matches. The length of the CDR3 is 16 residues. Germline lookup yields CDR1 SGHNT and CDR2 YYREEE (reference sequence). The CDR3 loop is CASSRRTGGWNTEAFF. As DNA, the CDR3 is TGTGCCAGCAGCCGAAGGACAGGGGGCTGGAACACTGAAGCTTTCTTT.

This chain links TRBV2 with TRBJ1-1; 10 bases agree with TRBD1. The germline V gene has CDR1 SNHLY and CDR2 FYNNEI. V gave up 6 bases and J gave up 4 bases; unmatched junction bases: 2. The length of the CDR3 is 13 residues. DNA of the CDR3: TGTGCCAGCAGGTGGACAGGGGGCACTGAAGCTTTCTTT. This codes for CASRWTGGTEAFF. Drawing the rest from reference TRBV2 and TRBJ1-1, the complete variable domain is EPEVTQTPSHQVTQMGQEVILRCVPISNHLYFYWYRQILGQKVEFLVSFYNNEISEKSEIFDDQFSVERPDGSNFTLKIRSTKLEDSAMYFCASRWTGGTEAFFGQGTRLTVV.

The chain carries TRBV5-1 and TRBJ2-7; TRBD1 agrees at 10 bases. CDR3 length equals 15 residues. Unmatched junction bases numbered 7, after V lost 4 bases and J lost 3 bases. Germline CDR1 is SGHRS and CDR2 is YFSETQ. This CDR3 reads CASSPSTGGRYEQYF. The DNA of the CDR3 is TGCGCCAGCAGCCCCTCGACAGGGGGCCGCTACGAGCAGTACTTC. Filled out from reference TRBV5-1 and TRBJ2-7, the complete variable domain reads KAGVTQTPRYLIKTRGQQVTLSCSPISGHRSVSWYQQTPGQGLQFLFEYFSETQRNKGNFPGRFSGRQFSNSRSEMNVSTLELGDSALYLCASSPSTGGRYEQYFGPGTRLTVT.

The V call is TRBV2, the J call TRBJ1-1; a possible D gene is TRBD1 (5 bases). Germline-derived CDR1 and CDR2 are SNHLY and FYNNEI. Trimming removed 6 bases at V and 5 bases at J, with 16 bases between. The CDR3 covers 14 residues. This CDR3 is CASSRIRGRTEAFF. CDR3 sequence (DNA): TGTGCCAGCAGCCGTATTCGGGGGAGGACTGAAGCTTTCTTT.

The chain employs TRBV29-1 and TRBJ2-1, with 7 positions matching TRBD2. V shed 6 bases, J shed 4 bases, and the junction held 12 bases outside the gene matches. CDR1 is SQVTM and CDR2 is ANQGSEA in the germline V gene. The CDR3 contains 15 residues. The CDR3 reads CSVRAGVGPYNEQFF. The CDR3 region has the DNA TGCAGCGTGCGGGCGGGAGTGGGACCATACAATGAGCAGTTCTTC.

CDR3 sequence reads: CASSQKSGSRPYEQYF. In DNA, the CDR3 is TGTGCCAGCAGCCAAAAAAGCGGGAGTCGCCCCTACGAGCAGTACTTC. V usage is TRBV4-2 and J usage is TRBJ2-7, with TRBD2 matching over 8 bases. The ends lost 2 bases at V and 2 bases at J; junction bases unmatched: 8. The CDR3 is made up of 16 amino acids. The germline gives CDR1 LGHNA, CDR2 YNFKEQ.

The chain couples TRBV4-3 to TRBJ1-2, with no clear D. The CDR3 is made up of 18 amino acids. The germline gives CDR1 LGHNA, CDR2 YSLEER. The V end was cut by 0 bases, the J end by 1 base, with 18 bases between. CDR3 coding DNA: TGCGCCAGCAGCCAAGATGATGCGAGGGTCCCTATTAACTATGGCTACACCTTC. Residues: CASSQDDARVPINYGYTF.

This rearrangement joins TRBV7-2 to TRBJ2-7; 10 nucleotides match TRBD2. Germline lookup yields CDR1 SGHTA and CDR2 FQGNSA. This CDR3 region has 16 residues. J gave up 4 bases and V 0 bases, and 6 bases lay outside the gene matches. The CDR3 sequence is CASSLAGLAGVYEQYF. The CDR3 coding sequence is TGTGCCAGCAGCTTAGCGGGGCTAGCGGGAGTGTACGAGCAGTACTTC.

V usage is TRBV11-1 and J usage is TRBJ2-7; 7 bases are shared with TRBD2. CDR3 length equals 15 residues. Trimming cost V 7 bases and J 3 bases; bases outside gene matches: 12. CDR1 SGHAT and CDR2 FQDESV come from the germline V gene (reference sequence). The CDR3 loop is CASNGEGTFHYEQYF. The CDR3 bases are TGTGCCAGCAACGGGGAGGGGACTTTCCACTACGAGCAGTACTTC.

The CDR3 spells CASGFPGTGVWEQYF. CDR3 bases: TGTGCTAGTGGTTTCCCCGGGACAGGGGTTTGGGAGCAGTACTTC. The V and J genes are TRBV12-5 and TRBJ2-7; 10 nucleotides match TRBD1. The length of the CDR3 is 15 residues. Germline lookup yields CDR1 LGHNT and CDR2 FRNRAP. Germline trimming cut 3 bases from V and 7 bases from J; bases unmatched to any gene: 9. Combining the CDR3 with reference TRBV12-5 and TRBJ2-7 gives the whole variable domain DARVTQTPRHKVTEMGQEVTMRCQPILGHNTVFWYRQTMMQGLELLAYFRNRAPLDDSGMPKDRFSAEMPDATLATLKIQPSEPRDSAVYFCASGFPGTGVWEQYFGPGTRLTVT.

This sequence joins TRBV6-5 and TRBJ2-1; tentative D call: TRBD1 (6 bases). V lost 5 bases and J 1 base, leaving 12 bases between the germline ends. Germline V CDR1 and CDR2: MNHEY, SVGAGI. This CDR3 is 15 amino acids long. The CDR3 loop is CASSPLDSSYNEQFF. The CDR3 DNA sequence: TGTGCCAGCAGTCCCCTGGACAGTTCCTACAATGAGCAGTTCTTC.